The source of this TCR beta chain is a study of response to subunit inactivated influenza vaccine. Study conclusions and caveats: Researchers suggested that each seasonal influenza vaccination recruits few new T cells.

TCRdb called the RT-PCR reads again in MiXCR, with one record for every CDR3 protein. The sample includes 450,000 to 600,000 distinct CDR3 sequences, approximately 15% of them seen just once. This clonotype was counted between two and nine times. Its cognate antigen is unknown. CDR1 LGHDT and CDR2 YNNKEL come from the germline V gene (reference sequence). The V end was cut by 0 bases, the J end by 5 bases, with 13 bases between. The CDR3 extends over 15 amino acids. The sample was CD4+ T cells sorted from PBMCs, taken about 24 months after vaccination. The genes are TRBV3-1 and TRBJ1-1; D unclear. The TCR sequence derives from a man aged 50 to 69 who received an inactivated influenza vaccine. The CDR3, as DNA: TGTGCCAGCAGCCAAGATCTTGATATTACTACTGAAGCTTTCTTT. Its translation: CASSQDLDITTEAFF.